These 2 T cell receptor beta chains were all obtained from the same sample, sequenced in a study of response to subunit inactivated influenza vaccine (dated by TCRdb to between 2018 and 2020). The library relied on RT-PCR. The listed sequencing device is Illumina HiSeq 2500. Through fastp at Q25 and MiXCR, TCRdb rebuilt clones from the public reads, retaining in-frame beta chains. For every CDR3 protein sequence, its rows merge into one entry that carries the most common genes and DNA. The sample table lists around 540,000 distinct CDR3 sequences, about 12% of them with a count of one. The ten largest make up 10% to 13% of the sample. This sample comprised PBMCs from blood, obtained on the day of vaccination. The receptors shown here come from a man aged 45-65 years who received an inactivated influenza vaccine. Donor details come from another sample of the same person, matched by shared clones.

The chain couples TRBV30 to TRBJ2-3; weak D call: TRBD1 (5 bases). The V and J ends lost 2 bases and 1 base respectively, with 13 bases between them. There are 15 residues in the CDR3. Germline CDR1 is GTSNPN and CDR2 is SVGIG (reference sequence). The CDR3 DNA follows: TGTGCCTGGAGTCGACAGTTTGCCGGCACAGATACGCAGTATTTT. Its protein product is CAWSRQFAGTDTQYF.

This clonotype has a count of ten or more. The chain links TRBV4-2 to TRBJ2-1, with TRBD1 identical over 8 bases. The germline V gene encodes CDR1 LGHNA and CDR2 YNFKEQ. The V segment lost 1 base and the J segment 6 bases; nucleotides outside the gene matches: 5. The CDR3 has 15 residues. The CDR3 nucleotides read TGTGCCAGCAGCCAAGCACAGGGGGTGTCCAATGAGCAGTTCTTC. Protein sequence: CASSQAQGVSNEQFF.